This TCR beta chain is from a study of shared clonotypes between healthy human individuals. Points on this clone: Its antigen is unknown.

The assay was run at deep level. Clones were sequenced by immunoSEQ multiplex PCR, and TCRdb holds only the in-frame ones, with some missing. The sample has about 2.1 million clones; 85% to 95% are singletons. Broader study findings: Four donors shared about 5% of their naive CD4 clonotypes. Estimated richness values were generally larger in naive subsets than in memory subsets.

Naive CD8 cells, CD45RO-negative and positively selected for CCR7, excluded terminally differentiated effector memory CD45RA+ cells. The CDR3 contains 15 residues. Trimming cost V 2 bases and J 6 bases, with 16 bases left between them. Germline values: CDR1 LGHNA, CDR2 YSLEER. The sequence was collected from a man in his late teens or twenties in good health. Some clones in this sample may be carry-over from other donors' samples. Sequenced material: naive CD8+ T cells from PBMCs. The rearrangement links TRBV4-3 to TRBJ1-2; D unclear. In DNA, the CDR3 is TGCGCCAGCAGCCAACTAGCGGACCTTCGAGATGGCTACACCTTC. Residues: CASSQLADLRDGYTF.